This T cell receptor beta chain was found in a study of T cells in Graves' hyperthyroidism and ophthalmopathy. This clonotype occurred a few times. The CDR3 is 15 residues long. Germline loops: CDR1 MGHDK, CDR2 SYGVNS. With 8 bases removed from V and 7 bases from J, the gap between germline ends came to 24 bases. RNA transcripts provided the source from which TCR beta CDR3 regions were amplified. The HTBI primer set was used in a first-round RT-PCR of the TCR CDR3. One entry per CDR3 protein results from TCRdb running MiXCR on the multiplex PCR reads. The table has more than 600,000 distinct CDR3 sequences, roughly 17% seen once.

The specimen sequenced was blood. The sequence was collected from a young man with Graves' hyperthyroidism. This chain joins TRBV25-1 and TRBJ2-7, with D maybe TRBD1 (6 bases). The CDR3: CASSHQRQAPFEQYF. CDR3 coding DNA: TGTGCCAGCTCTCACCAAAGACAGGCCCCCTTTGAGCAGTACTTC.